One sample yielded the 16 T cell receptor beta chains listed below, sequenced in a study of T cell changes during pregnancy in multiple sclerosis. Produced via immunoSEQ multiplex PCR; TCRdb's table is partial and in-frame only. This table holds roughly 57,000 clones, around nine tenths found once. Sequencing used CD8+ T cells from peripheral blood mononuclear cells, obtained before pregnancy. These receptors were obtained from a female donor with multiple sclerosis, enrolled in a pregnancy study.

DNA for the CDR3: TGTGCCAGCAGCGTAGCTCTACTATCGCCGGATACGCAGTATTTT. This sequence encodes CASSVALLSPDTQYF. J is TRBJ2-3 and V is TRBV9, with D unresolved. The CDR3 covers 15 residues. The ends were cut back, 0 bases at V and 6 bases at J, with 14 bases in the middle. Per germline, CDR1 SGDLS and CDR2 YYNGEE.

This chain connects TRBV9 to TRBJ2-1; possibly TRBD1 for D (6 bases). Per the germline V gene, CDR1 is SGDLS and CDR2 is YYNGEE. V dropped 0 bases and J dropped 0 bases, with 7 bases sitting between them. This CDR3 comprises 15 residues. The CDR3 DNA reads TGTGCCAGCAGCGTAGAGGGGGTCTCCTACAATGAGCAGTTCTTC. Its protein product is CASSVEGVSYNEQFF. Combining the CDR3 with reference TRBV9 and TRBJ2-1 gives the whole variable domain DSGVTQTPKHLITATGQRVTLRCSPRSGDLSVYWYQQSLDQGLQFLIQYYNGEERAKGNILERFSAQQFPDLHSELNLSSLELGDSALYFCASSVEGVSYNEQFFGPGTRLTVL.

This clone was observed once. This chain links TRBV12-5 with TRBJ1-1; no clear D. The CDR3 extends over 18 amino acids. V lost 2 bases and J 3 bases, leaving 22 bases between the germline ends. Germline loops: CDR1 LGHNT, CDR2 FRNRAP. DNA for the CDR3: TGTGCTAGTGGTTTGACTCGAGAGACAATATCGTCGGACACTGAAGCTTTCTTT. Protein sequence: CASGLTRETISSDTEAFF.

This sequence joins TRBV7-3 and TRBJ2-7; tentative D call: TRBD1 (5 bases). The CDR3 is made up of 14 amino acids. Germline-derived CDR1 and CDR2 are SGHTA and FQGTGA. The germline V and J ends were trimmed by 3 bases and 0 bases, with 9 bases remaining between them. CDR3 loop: CASSFVDNSYEQYF. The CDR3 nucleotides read TGTGCCAGCAGCTTTGTGGACAACTCCTACGAGCAGTACTTC.

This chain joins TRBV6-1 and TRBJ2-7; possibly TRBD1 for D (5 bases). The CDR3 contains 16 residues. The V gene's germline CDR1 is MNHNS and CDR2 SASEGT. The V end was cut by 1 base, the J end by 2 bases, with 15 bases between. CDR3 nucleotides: TGTGCCAGCAGTGAAGAGGGGCCAGGAACCCCCTACGAGCAGTACTTC. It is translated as CASSEEGPGTPYEQYF.

CDR3 bases: TGTGCCAGCAGCGAGGGGCGACTTCAAGAGACCCAGTACTTC. Translating gives CASSEGRLQETQYF. J is TRBJ2-5 and V is TRBV9; weak D call: TRBD1 (5 bases). The CDR3 extends over 14 amino acids. The V and J ends lost 3 bases and 2 bases respectively, with 11 bases between them. CDR1 is SGDLS, CDR2 YYNGEE, per germline.

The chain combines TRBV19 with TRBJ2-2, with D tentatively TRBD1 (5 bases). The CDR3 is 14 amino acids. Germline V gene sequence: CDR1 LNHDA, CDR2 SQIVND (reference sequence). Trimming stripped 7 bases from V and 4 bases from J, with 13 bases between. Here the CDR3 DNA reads TGTGCCAGTACCCTAAGTCAGGGCACCGGGGAGCTGTTTTTT. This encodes CASTLSQGTGELFF.

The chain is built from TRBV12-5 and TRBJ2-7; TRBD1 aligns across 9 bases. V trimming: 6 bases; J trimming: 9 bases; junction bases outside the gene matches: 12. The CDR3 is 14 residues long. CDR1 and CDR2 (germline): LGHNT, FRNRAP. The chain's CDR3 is CASGGTGTISGQYF. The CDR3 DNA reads TGTGCTAGTGGAGGGACAGGGACAATAAGCGGGCAGTACTTC. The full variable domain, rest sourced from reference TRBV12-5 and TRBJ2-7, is DARVTQTPRHKVTEMGQEVTMRCQPILGHNTVFWYRQTMMQGLELLAYFRNRAPLDDSGMPKDRFSAEMPDATLATLKIQPSEPRDSAVYFCASGGTGTISGQYFGPGTRLTVT.

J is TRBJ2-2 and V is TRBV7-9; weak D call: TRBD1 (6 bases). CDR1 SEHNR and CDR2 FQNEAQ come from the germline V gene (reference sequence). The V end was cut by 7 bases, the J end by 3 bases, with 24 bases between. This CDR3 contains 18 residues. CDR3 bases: TGTGCCAGCAACTATAATTTAGTGGACAGTACAGACACCGGGGAGCTGTTTTTT. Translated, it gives CASNYNLVDSTDTGELFF.

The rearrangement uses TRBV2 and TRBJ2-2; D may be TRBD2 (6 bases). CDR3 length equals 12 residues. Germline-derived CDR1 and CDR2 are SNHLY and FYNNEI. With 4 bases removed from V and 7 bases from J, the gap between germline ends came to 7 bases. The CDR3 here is CASSGRGGELFF. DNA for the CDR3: TGTGCCAGCAGTGGGCGGGGCGGGGAGCTGTTTTTT.

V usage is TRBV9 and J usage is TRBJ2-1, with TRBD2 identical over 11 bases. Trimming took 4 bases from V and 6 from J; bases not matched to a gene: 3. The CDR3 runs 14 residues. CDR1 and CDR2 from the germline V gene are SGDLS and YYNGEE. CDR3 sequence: CASSTSGGSNEQFF. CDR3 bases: TGTGCCAGCAGCACTAGCGGGGGTTCCAATGAGCAGTTCTTC. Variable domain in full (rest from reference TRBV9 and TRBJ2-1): DSGVTQTPKHLITATGQRVTLRCSPRSGDLSVYWYQQSLDQGLQFLIQYYNGEERAKGNILERFSAQQFPDLHSELNLSSLELGDSALYFCASSTSGGSNEQFFGPGTRLTVL.

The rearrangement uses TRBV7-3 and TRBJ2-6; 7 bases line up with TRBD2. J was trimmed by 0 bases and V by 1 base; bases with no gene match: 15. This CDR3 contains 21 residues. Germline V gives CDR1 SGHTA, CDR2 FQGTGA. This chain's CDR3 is CASSLRAAGTILNSGANVLTF. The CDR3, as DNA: TGTGCCAGCAGCTTAAGGGCCGCCGGGACTATCCTAAACTCTGGGGCCAACGTCCTGACTTTC.

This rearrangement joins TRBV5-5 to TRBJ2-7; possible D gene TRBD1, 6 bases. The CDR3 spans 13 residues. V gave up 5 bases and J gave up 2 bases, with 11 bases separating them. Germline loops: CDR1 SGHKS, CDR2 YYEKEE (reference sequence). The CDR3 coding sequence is TGTGCCAGCAGATCGGACAGTGCCTACGAGCAGTACTTC. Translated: CASRSDSAYEQYF.

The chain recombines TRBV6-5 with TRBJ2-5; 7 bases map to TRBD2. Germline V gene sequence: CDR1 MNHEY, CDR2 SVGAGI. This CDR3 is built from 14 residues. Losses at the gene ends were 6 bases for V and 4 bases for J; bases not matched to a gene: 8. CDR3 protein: CASRPGGGVETQYF. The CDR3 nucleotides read TGTGCCAGCAGACCGGGTGGGGGGGTAGAGACCCAGTACTTC.

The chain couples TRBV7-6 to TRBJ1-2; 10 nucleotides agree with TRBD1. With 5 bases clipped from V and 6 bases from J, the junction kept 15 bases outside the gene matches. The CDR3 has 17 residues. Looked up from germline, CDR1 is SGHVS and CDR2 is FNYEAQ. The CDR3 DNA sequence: TGTGCCAGCAGCCCCCGGACAGGGGGAAGAAGGCTGGATGGCTACACCTTC. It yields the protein CASSPRTGGRRLDGYTF.

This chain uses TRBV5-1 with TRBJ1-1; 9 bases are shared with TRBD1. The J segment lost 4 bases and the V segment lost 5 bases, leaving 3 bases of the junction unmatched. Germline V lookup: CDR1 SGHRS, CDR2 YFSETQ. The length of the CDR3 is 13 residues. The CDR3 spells CASRDRGPTEAFF. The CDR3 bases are TGCGCCAGCAGGGACAGGGGACCCACTGAAGCTTTCTTT.